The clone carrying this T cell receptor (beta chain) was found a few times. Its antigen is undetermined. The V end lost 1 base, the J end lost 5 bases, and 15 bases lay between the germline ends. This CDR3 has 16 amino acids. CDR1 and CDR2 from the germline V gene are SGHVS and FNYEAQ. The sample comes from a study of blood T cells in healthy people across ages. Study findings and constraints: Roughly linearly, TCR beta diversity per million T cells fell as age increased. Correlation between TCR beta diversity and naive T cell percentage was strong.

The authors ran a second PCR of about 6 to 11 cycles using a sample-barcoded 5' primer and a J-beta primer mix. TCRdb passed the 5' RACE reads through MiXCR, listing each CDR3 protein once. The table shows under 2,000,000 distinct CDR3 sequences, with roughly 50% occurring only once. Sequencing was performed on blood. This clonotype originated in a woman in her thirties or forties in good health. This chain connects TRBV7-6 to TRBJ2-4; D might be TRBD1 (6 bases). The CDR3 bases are TGTGCCAGCAGCTTAGGATCACAGGGAGTCGAAAACATTCAGTACTTC. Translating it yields CASSLGSQGVENIQYF.